The 12 T cell receptor beta chains listed next were all sequenced from one sample in a study of blood T cells in healthy people across ages. A second PCR of about 7 to 12 cycles used a sample-barcoded 5' primer and a J-beta primer mix. MiXCR, run by TCRdb on the 5' RACE reads, gives a single entry per CDR3 protein. Of around 750,000 distinct CDR3 sequences listed, roughly 53% are singletons. The specimen was blood. These receptors came from a man older than 75 in good health.

This clonotype showed up just once. The rearrangement joins TRBV19 to TRBJ1-5, with D possibly TRBD1 on 5 matching bases. Germline CDR1 LNHDA, CDR2 SQIVND (reference sequence). There are 15 residues in the CDR3. Trimming took 6 bases from V and 0 from J, leaving 12 bases between them. CDR3 amino acids: CASRRTNYSNQPQHF. The CDR3 bases are TGTGCCAGTAGACGGACAAATTATAGCAATCAGCCCCAGCATTTT.

This clonotype was observed a handful of times. The chain combines TRBV9 with TRBJ2-3; 13 bases line up with TRBD2. The CDR3 totals 17 residues. Germline V gene lookup returns CDR1 SGDLS and CDR2 YYNGEE. Trimming removed 0 bases from V and 1 base from J; junction bases left unmatched: 2. CDR3 protein: CASSVGLAGGRTDTQYF. The DNA for the CDR3 is TGTGCCAGCAGCGTAGGACTAGCGGGAGGCCGCACAGATACGCAGTATTTT.

V usage is TRBV6-2 or TRBV6-3 and J usage is TRBJ1-2; the match to TRBD1 covers 8 bases. Trimming took 10 bases from V and 6 from J; bases not matched to a gene: 7. Germline CDR1 is MNHEY and CDR2 is SVGEGT. The CDR3 extends over 12 amino acids. CDR3 nucleotide sequence: TGTGCCATCCAGGACAGGGTGGATGGCTACACCTTC. Residues: CAIQDRVDGYTF.

CDR3 bases: TGTGCCAGCAGACTGTACCGGGACAGATCCCAGCATTTT. Translating gives CASRLYRDRSQHF. V is TRBV2 and J is TRBJ1-5, with 7 bases matching TRBD1. Germline CDR1 reads SNHLY; CDR2 reads FYNNEI. The CDR3 has 13 residues. The junction had 10 bases not matched to a gene; V was cut back by 6 bases and J by 11 bases.

A word on this clonotype: Germline is not matched at one junction end, which may reflect a read error. The genes are TRBV27 and TRBJ2-1; 14 nucleotides agree with TRBD2. This CDR3 region has 18 residues. Germline V gene sequence: CDR1 MNHEY, CDR2 SMNVEV (reference sequence). CDR3 coding DNA: TGTGCCTGCAGTTTAGGGACTAGCGGGAGATTGTCCTACAATGAGCAGTTCTTC. It is translated as CACSLGTSGRLSYNEQFF.

The chain combines TRBV12-3 or TRBV12-4 with TRBJ2-1; 9 bases map to TRBD1. V lost 3 bases, J lost 6 bases, and 6 bases stayed unmatched. The CDR3 runs 15 residues. CDR3 DNA: TGTGCCAGCAGTTTCAGGGACAGGGCGACCAATGAGCAGTTCTTC. It encodes CASSFRDRATNEQFF.

The chain recombines TRBV10-2 with TRBJ2-7; 10 bases are shared with TRBD2. CDR3 size: 14 residues. J was trimmed by 3 bases and V by 3 bases; bases with no gene match: 2. Germline V gene lookup returns CDR1 WSHSY and CDR2 SAAADI. The DNA for the CDR3 is TGCGCCAGCAGTGAAGCTAGCGGGAGCTACGAGCAGTACTTC. Translating it yields CASSEASGSYEQYF.

This clonotype was detected ten times or more. The chain employs TRBV4-1 and TRBJ2-7, with unresolved D. In germline, CDR1 is MGHRA, CDR2 YSYEKL. The V end was cut by 3 bases, the J end by 3 bases, with 3 bases between. This CDR3 comprises 11 residues. CDR3: CASSHNYEQYF. CDR3 DNA: TGCGCCAGCAGCCATAACTACGAGCAGTACTTC.

The chain recombines TRBV20-1 with TRBJ1-1; 7 bases match TRBD1. The J segment lost 10 bases and the V segment lost 7 bases, leaving 6 bases of the junction unmatched. Germline CDR1 is DFQATT and CDR2 is SNEGSKA (reference sequence). This CDR3 has 10 amino acids. CDR3: CSDTGEVAFF. The CDR3 DNA is TGCAGTGACACAGGGGAGGTAGCTTTCTTT.

The chain combines TRBV20-1 with TRBJ2-5; 10 bases fit TRBD2. The J call may be wrong; the DNA end is better matched by TRBJ2-7. The CDR3 has 14 residues. The germline V gene has CDR1 DFQATT and CDR2 SNEGSKA (reference sequence). The CDR3 DNA reads as TGCAGTGCTAGAGTCACGTGGACTAGCGGCGAGCAGTACTTC. It encodes CSARVTWTSGEQYF.

The sample holds a few counts of this clonotype. This chain uses TRBV29-1 with TRBJ2-4; no clear D gene. V lost 4 bases to trimming and J lost 9 bases, with 13 bases between them. There are 12 residues in the CDR3. CDR1 is SQVTM and CDR2 is ANQGSEA in the germline V gene. The CDR3, as DNA: TGCAGCGTTGGGTCAGCTGATGGCATTCAGTACTTC. Its translation is CSVGSADGIQYF.

The chain couples TRBV20-1 to TRBJ2-7, with a weak D call TRBD1 (6 bases). The CDR3 has 16 residues. Looked up from germline, CDR1 is DFQATT and CDR2 is SNEGSKA (reference sequence). The V gene lost 0 bases and the J gene lost 7 bases, with 22 bases spanning the gap. This CDR3 is CSARDLRQGILNEQYF. CDR3 sequence (DNA): TGCAGTGCTAGAGACCTCAGGCAGGGGATACTTAATGAGCAGTACTTC.